The source of this T cell receptor beta chain is a study of memory B cells and T cells in multiple sclerosis. Study results and limitations: Shared clonotype counts depended on differing compartment clone-set sizes and were normalized.

Of note for this clone: What it binds is unknown.

Separate sequencing covered autoproliferating (CFSE-dim) and non-proliferating (CFSE-high) T cells from stimulus-free culture. Roughly 5x10^7 CFSE-labeled PBMCs were cultured less than nine days unstimulated, then replicate wells were pooled. The PBMCs received 0.4 to 0.65 uM CFSE and serum-free culture with no added stimuli. The CDR3 loop spans 15 amino acids. The germline V gene encodes CDR1 MNHNY and CDR2 SVGAGI (reference sequence). Trimming removed 2 bases at V and 8 bases at J, with 18 bases between. Clones were sequenced by immunoSEQ multiplex PCR, and TCRdb holds only the in-frame ones, with some missing. Here the sample spans roughly 45,000 clones, roughly 80% being singletons.

The sample taken for sequencing was PBMCs from blood kept in culture. This rearrangement joins TRBV6-6 to TRBJ1-2; a weak D match, TRBD1 (6 bases). The origin of this receptor is a human donor with multiple sclerosis. The DNA of the CDR3 is TGTGCCAGCAGTTACAGATCATACAGGGTGGGCGGCTACACCTTC. Protein product: CASSYRSYRVGGYTF.